This entry lists 2 T cell receptor beta chains sequenced from one sample in a study of cytomegalovirus exposure and HLA in healthy donors. PCR primers comprised 60 Vbeta and 13 Jbeta primers. Profiled with immunoSEQ multiplex PCR; TCRdb holds only in-frame clones, not every one. The sample contains tens of thousands of clones, about four fifths of which appear only once. Material: PBMCs. Source of these receptors: a man aged 25 to 40 in good health and CMV-seropositive.

This clone showed up just once. The chain recombines TRBV28 with TRBJ1-1; weak D call: TRBD1 (6 bases). The CDR3 totals 14 residues. Trimming stripped 6 bases from V and 0 bases from J, with 11 bases between. Per the germline V gene, CDR1 is MDHEN and CDR2 is SYDVKM. The CDR3 sequence is CASRLGQMNTEAFF. The CDR3 DNA reads as TGTGCCAGCAGACTAGGACAGATGAACACTGAAGCTTTCTTT. Variable domain in full (rest from reference TRBV28 and TRBJ1-1): DVKVTQSSRYLVKRTGEKVFLECVQDMDHENMFWYRQDPGLGLRLIYFSYDVKMKEKGDIPEGYSVSREKKERFSLILESASTNQTSMYLCASRLGQMNTEAFFGQGTRLTVV.

The chain is built from TRBV18 and TRBJ2-3; the match to TRBD2 covers 12 bases. CDR1 KGHSH and CDR2 LQKENI come from the germline V gene. The CDR3 runs to 17 residues. J was trimmed by 2 bases and V by 2 bases; bases with no gene match: 5. CDR3 DNA: TGTGCCAGCTCACCAGGACTAGCGGGGAGTTTCACAGATACGCAGTATTTT. Translated: CASSPGLAGSFTDTQYF.